The 26 T cell receptor beta chains below come from one sample, sequenced in a study of vaccination and CD4 T cells after COVID-19. These receptors lack a known antigen. Regarding treatment: roughly 10-day PBMC culture with coronavirus spike peptide pools or control peptides (ViraFEST assay). The Oncomine TCR Beta short-read assay sequenced DNA from cultured CD4+ T cells. TCRdb passed the PCR reads through MiXCR, listing each CDR3 protein once. The sample includes about 20,000 distinct CDR3 sequences, over 60% of them seen just once. The sequencing used CD4+ T cells from blood, cultured in vitro, collected after SARS-CoV-2 vaccination. The receptors here all came from a human donor who received a COVID-19 vaccine.

J is TRBJ1-3 and V is TRBV7-2; tentatively, D is TRBD1 (6 bases). Trimming took off 5 bases at V and 1 base at J, with 12 bases between the two ends. Germline loops: CDR1 SGHTA, CDR2 FQGNSA. The CDR3 sequence is 15 residues long. The CDR3 is CASSLGTSSGNTIYF. DNA for the CDR3: TGTGCCAGCAGCCTCGGGACATCTTCTGGAAACACCATATATTTT.

The chain employs TRBV5-1 and TRBJ1-2; D gene uncertain. The CDR3 runs to 12 residues. Germline V gene sequence: CDR1 SGHRS, CDR2 YFSETQ. V lost 4 bases and J lost 4, with 8 bases in between. In nucleotides, the CDR3 is TGCGCCAGCAGCCCTGACTTCTATGGCTACACCTTC. This gives the protein CASSPDFYGYTF. Full variable domain (rest looked up from reference TRBV5-1 and TRBJ1-2): KAGVTQTPRYLIKTRGQQVTLSCSPISGHRSVSWYQQTPGQGLQFLFEYFSETQRNKGNFPGRFSGRQFSNSRSEMNVSTLELGDSALYLCASSPDFYGYTFGSGTRLTVV.

The chain combines TRBV20-1 with TRBJ1-6; D remains ambiguous. From germline, CDR1 is DFQATT and CDR2 SNEGSKA (reference sequence). This CDR3 region has 15 residues. With 0 bases removed from V and 5 bases from J, the gap between germline ends came to 11 bases. CDR3 in DNA: TGCAGTGCTAGAGATTGGAATACCAATAATTCACCCCTCCACTTT. Translated: CSARDWNTNNSPLHF.

This chain connects TRBV25-1 to TRBJ1-1; D gene unclear. The CDR3 covers 15 residues. The ends were cut back, 3 bases at V and 4 bases at J, with 15 bases in the middle. Germline CDR1 MGHDK, CDR2 SYGVNS. CDR3 residues: CASSDDHNIFTEAFF. The CDR3 DNA reads TGTGCCAGCAGTGACGATCATAATATTTTCACTGAAGCTTTCTTT.

V usage is TRBV7-8 and J usage is TRBJ2-5; TRBD1 matches at 7 bases. V gave up 2 bases and J gave up 5 bases; unmatched junction bases: 8. CDR3 length: 15 residues. Germline CDR1 SGHVS, CDR2 FQNEAQ. In DNA, the CDR3 is TGTGCCAGCAGCTTAATACAGGGGCCCTGGGAGACCCAGTACTTC. Amino acid sequence: CASSLIQGPWETQYF.

The chain is built from TRBV24-1 and TRBJ1-1; D uncertain. The CDR3 has 14 amino acids. The V and J ends lost 2 bases and 6 bases respectively, with 12 bases between them. Germline V lookup: CDR1 KGHDR, CDR2 SFDVKD. CDR3 nucleotide sequence: TGTGCCACCAGTGATTCCCTAGAGGCAGCTGAAGCTTTCTTT. This sequence encodes CATSDSLEAAEAFF.

The chain is built from TRBV6-1 and TRBJ1-1; perhaps TRBD1 as D (6 bases). Per the germline V gene, CDR1 is MNHNS and CDR2 is SASEGT. V shed 6 bases and J shed 1 base, with 21 bases lying between them. The CDR3 has 17 residues. The CDR3 DNA reads as TGTGCCAGCAGGGTACCGGGGGCAGATCGCAGGAACACTGAAGCTTTCTTT. Its protein is CASRVPGADRRNTEAFF.

The CDR3 coding sequence is TGTGCCAGCAGCCGATTTATCAGCGGGGTTCAAGAGACCCAGTACTTC. Encoded protein: CASSRFISGVQETQYF. This chain connects TRBV6-2 or TRBV6-3 to TRBJ2-5; 7 positions agree with TRBD2. The CDR3 is 16 amino acids. Looked up from germline, CDR1 is MNHEY and CDR2 is SVGEGT. The J segment lost 2 bases and the V segment lost 6 bases, leaving 12 bases of the junction unmatched.

The V gene is TRBV20-1, the J gene TRBJ2-3; 16 bases line up with TRBD2. The germline V gene has CDR1 DFQATT and CDR2 SNEGSKA (reference sequence). The CDR3 has 17 residues. J gave up 6 bases and V 0 bases, and 6 bases lay outside the gene matches. DNA of the CDR3: TGCAGTGCTAGAGACACGGGACTAGCGGGGGGGAGGGATACGCAGTATTTT. Its protein product is CSARDTGLAGGRDTQYF.

Here the CDR3 reads CAWSVRGHGGYTEAFF. Here the CDR3 DNA reads TGTGCCTGGAGTGTACGGGGCCATGGTGGGTACACTGAAGCTTTCTTT. The chain links TRBV30 to TRBJ1-1, with a possible D match to TRBD1 (5 bases). Germline loops: CDR1 GTSNPN, CDR2 SVGIG (reference sequence). V was shortened by 0 bases and J by 3 bases, with 17 bases between the two germline ends. The CDR3 consists of 16 residues.

The J gene is TRBJ2-7, the V gene TRBV6-5, with unresolved D. This CDR3 spans 15 amino acids. In germline, CDR1 is MNHEY, CDR2 SVGAGI. The ends were cut back, 0 bases at V and 5 bases at J, with 14 bases in the middle. The CDR3 coding sequence is TGTGCCAGCAGTTACTCGGCAGCTTCCTACCACGAGCAGTACTTC. It specifies CASSYSAASYHEQYF.

The V and J genes are TRBV19 and TRBJ1-2; D is possibly TRBD1 (5 bases). CDR1 is LNHDA and CDR2 is SQIVND in the germline V gene (reference sequence). The CDR3 runs to 18 residues. Trimming left V 3 bases short and J 2 bases short, with 22 bases between. CDR3 residues: CASSIFVESARDNYGYTF. The CDR3 DNA is TGTGCCAGTAGTATTTTTGTTGAGTCGGCCAGGGACAACTATGGCTACACCTTC.

The genes are TRBV30 and TRBJ1-5; D remains ambiguous. The V end lost 1 base, the J end lost 3 bases, and 10 bases lay between the germline ends. Germline loops: CDR1 GTSNPN, CDR2 SVGIG (reference sequence). The CDR3 has 14 amino acids. The CDR3 here is CAWSAGNDNQPQHF. Written as DNA, the CDR3 is TGTGCCTGGAGTGCCGGTAATGACAATCAGCCCCAGCATTTT.

The V gene is TRBV10-1, the J gene TRBJ1-1; TRBD1 matches 7 bases. The ends lost 0 bases at V and 1 base at J; junction bases unmatched: 2. CDR3 length: 15 amino acids. Germline V gene sequence: CDR1 WNHNN, CDR2 SYGVQD (reference sequence). The CDR3 loop is CASSESTGENTEAFF. In DNA form, the CDR3 reads TGCGCCAGCAGTGAGTCAACAGGGGAGAACACTGAAGCTTTCTTT.

The CDR3: CASSYSWTGDNEQFF. In DNA, the CDR3 is TGTGCCAGCAGTTACTCCTGGACAGGGGACAATGAGCAGTTCTTC. The chain recombines TRBV6-9 with TRBJ2-1, with 9 bases identical to TRBD1. Per the germline V gene, CDR1 is MNHGY and CDR2 is SVAAGI. The CDR3 consists of 15 residues. V was pared by 3 bases and J by 5 bases, with 5 bases of the junction left unmatched.

The chain has TRBV19 and TRBJ1-2; 9 bases are shared with TRBD1. The V and J ends lost 3 bases and 3 bases, in that order; junction bases with no gene match: 5. Germline V gene data show CDR1 as LNHDA and CDR2 as SQIVND (reference sequence). The CDR3 spans 15 residues. CDR3 DNA: TGTGCCAGTAGTATTTCGGGACAGGGTCACTATGGCTACACCTTC. Protein sequence: CASSISGQGHYGYTF. The whole variable domain, filled in from reference TRBV19 and TRBJ1-2, reads DGGITQSPKYLFRKEGQNVTLSCEQNLNHDAMYWYRQDPGQGLRLIYYSQIVNDFQKGDIAEGYSVSREKKESFPLTVTSAQKNPTAFYLCASSISGQGHYGYTFGSGTRLTVV.

The chain uses TRBV6-5 and TRBJ2-7, with 9 bases that match TRBD1. V was clipped by 0 bases and J by 3 bases; unmatched bases: 6. Germline V gene lookup returns CDR1 MNHEY and CDR2 SVGAGI. The CDR3 runs to 16 residues. CDR3 nucleotides: TGTGCCAGCAGTTACTCCACCCGGGACAGGGACTACGAGCAGTACTTC. Its translation: CASSYSTRDRDYEQYF.

The sample holds one count of this clonotype. The rearrangement joins TRBV15 to TRBJ2-1; D possibly matches TRBD1 or TRBD2 (7 bases each). The germline gives CDR1 LNHNV, CDR2 YYDKDF (reference sequence). The CDR3 covers 15 residues. Trimming took off 0 bases at V and 6 bases at J, with 12 bases between the two ends. The CDR3 DNA is TGTGCCACCAGCAGAGATGGCAGGGGGGGCAATGAGCAGTTCTTC. Its translation is CATSRDGRGGNEQFF.

This clonotype has just one count. This chain joins TRBV20-1 and TRBJ1-2, with 10 bases identical to TRBD1. The CDR3 spans 13 residues. Germline V gene data show CDR1 as DFQATT and CDR2 as SNEGSKA (reference sequence). The trim removed 6 bases at V and 5 bases at J, leaving 6 bases unmatched. The CDR3 sequence is CSADGTGAYGYTF. Here the CDR3 DNA reads TGCAGTGCCGATGGGACAGGGGCTTATGGCTACACCTTC.

The table lists this clonotype with a few counts. V is TRBV6-1 and J is TRBJ1-1, with D unresolved. CDR3 size: 14 residues. Looked up from germline, CDR1 is MNHNS and CDR2 is SASEGT. V was cut by 1 base and J by 3 bases, with 9 bases left in between. The CDR3 reads CASSEVTSYTEAFF. DNA of the CDR3: TGTGCCAGCAGTGAAGTCACGAGTTACACTGAAGCTTTCTTT.

The chain combines TRBV20-1 with TRBJ2-3; 9 bases fit TRBD2. Germline lookup yields CDR1 DFQATT and CDR2 SNEGSKA (reference sequence). CDR3 size: 18 residues. Losses at the gene ends were 5 bases for V and 0 bases for J; bases not matched to a gene: 15. This chain's CDR3 is CSAPTGPTSGESTDTQYF. The DNA for the CDR3 is TGCAGTGCTCCTACCGGCCCGACTAGCGGAGAAAGCACAGATACGCAGTATTTT.

This clonotype was seen only a few times. V usage is TRBV12-3 or TRBV12-4 and J usage is TRBJ2-2; D uncertain. Trimming removed 2 bases from V and 5 bases from J, with 6 bases in between. This CDR3 is 13 amino acids long. The CDR3 DNA follows: TGTGCCAGCAGTTTAATTGAGACCGGGGAGCTGTTTTTT. Its translation is CASSLIETGELFF.

The CDR3 DNA reads as TGCAGTGCTAGAGACTGGCCCACAGATACGCAGTATTTT. It encodes CSARDWPTDTQYF. The chain carries TRBV20-1 and TRBJ2-3; unclear D gene. Germline CDR1 is DFQATT and CDR2 is SNEGSKA (reference sequence). V lost 0 bases to trimming and J lost 2 bases, with 6 bases between them. This CDR3 spans 13 amino acids.

The chain joins TRBV19 to TRBJ2-3; 11 bases match TRBD2. CDR1 is LNHDA and CDR2 is SQIVND in the germline V gene (reference sequence). This CDR3 is built from 19 residues. Losses at the gene ends were 3 bases for V and 2 bases for J; bases not matched to a gene: 13. The CDR3 DNA follows: TGTGCCAGTAGTATCTTACTAGCGGGAGCCCATAAACCCACAGATACGCAGTATTTT. Its protein is CASSILLAGAHKPTDTQYF.

The V call is TRBV15, the J call TRBJ1-5, with 9 bases identical to TRBD1. The CDR3 runs to 18 residues. Germline V gene sequence: CDR1 LNHNV, CDR2 YYDKDF (reference sequence). The trim removed 5 bases at V and 2 bases at J, leaving 13 bases unmatched. As DNA, the CDR3 is TGTGCCACCAGCCGTCCCGGGACAGGGAGGTCGGGCAATCAGCCCCAGCATTTT. As protein: CATSRPGTGRSGNQPQHF.

The J gene is TRBJ2-3, the V gene TRBV6-1, with 7 nucleotides matching TRBD2. The V gene end was trimmed by 2 bases and the J gene end by 8 bases; junction bases not matched to a gene: 10. The CDR3 is made up of 15 amino acids. Germline lookup yields CDR1 MNHNS and CDR2 SASEGT. CDR3 sequence: CASSEISGSMRTQYF. CDR3 DNA: TGTGCCAGCAGTGAAATTAGCGGGTCCATGCGTACGCAGTATTTT.